These 15 T cell receptor beta chains were sequenced from one sample in a study of T cell responses to AZD1222 COVID-19 vaccine. Sequencing used immunoSEQ multiplex PCR; TCRdb keeps in-frame clones, though not all of them. The data hold about 140,000 clones, with 90% to 95% observed a single time. Specimen: peripheral blood, collected 28 days after the second AZD1222 dose. These receptors were obtained from an adult who received the AZD1222 COVID-19 vaccine.

The chain uses TRBV7-3 and TRBJ2-1; either TRBD1 or TRBD2 may supply D (5 bases each). Per the germline V gene, CDR1 is SGHTA and CDR2 is FQGTGA. The CDR3 covers 14 residues. Trimming left V 5 bases short and J 10 bases short, with 18 bases between. The CDR3 is CASSPIGVEGEQFF. CDR3 in DNA: TGTGCCAGCAGCCCTATCGGTGTCGAGGGGGAGCAGTTCTTC.

The chain carries TRBV6-2 or TRBV6-3 and TRBJ2-7, with D possibly being TRBD1 (6 bases). Germline-derived CDR1 and CDR2 are MNHEY and SVGEGT. The CDR3 is 14 amino acids. The germline V and J ends were trimmed by 0 bases and 3 bases, with 9 bases remaining between them. Written as DNA, the CDR3 is TGTGCCAGCAGTTACTCGCCGGACAGCTACGAGCAGTACTTC. This codes for CASSYSPDSYEQYF.

This chain links TRBV7-9 with TRBJ1-2; TRBD1 might be the D (5 bases). Germline CDR1 and CDR2: SEHNR and FQNEAQ (reference sequence). Trimming took 5 bases from V and 5 from J, leaving 12 bases between them. There are 13 residues in the CDR3. Here the CDR3 reads CASSPHGGYGYTF. CDR3 DNA sequence: TGTGCCAGCAGCCCACATGGGGGGTATGGCTACACCTTC.

The chain combines TRBV11-3 with TRBJ2-3; the D call may be TRBD1 or TRBD2 (5 bases each). The V and J ends lost 2 bases and 2 bases respectively, with 23 bases between them. Germline V gene sequence: CDR1 SGHNT, CDR2 YENEEA. This CDR3 is built from 19 residues. The CDR3 nucleotides are TGTGCCAGCAGCTTATCCCTAACAACAGTGGGGGACCACACAGATACGCAGTATTTT. Translated, it gives CASSLSLTTVGDHTDTQYF.

The rearrangement links TRBV30 to TRBJ2-6; D not certain. This CDR3 has 15 residues. The germline V gene has CDR1 GTSNPN and CDR2 SVGIG (reference sequence). V was cut by 1 base and J by 0 bases, with 7 bases left in between. The CDR3 spells CAWSAGYSGANVLTF. Here the CDR3 DNA reads TGTGCCTGGAGTGCGGGTTACTCTGGGGCCAACGTCCTGACTTTC. The full variable domain, with the rest looked up from reference TRBV30 and TRBJ2-6, is SQTIHQWPATLVQPVGSPLSLECTVEGTSNPNLYWYRQAAGRGLQLLFYSVGIGQISSEVPQNLSASRPQDRQFILSSKKLLLSDSGFYLCAWSAGYSGANVLTFGAGSRLTVL.

The chain has TRBV7-9 and TRBJ1-1, with D unresolved. V lost 1 base and J 7 bases, leaving 13 bases between the germline ends. The CDR3 spans 14 residues. The germline V gene has CDR1 SEHNR and CDR2 FQNEAQ (reference sequence). The CDR3 loop reads CASSLVGEWGEAFF. CDR3 sequence (DNA): TGTGCCAGCAGCTTAGTGGGAGAATGGGGTGAAGCTTTCTTT.

The rearrangement links TRBV20-1 to TRBJ2-7; 12 nucleotides match TRBD2. V was clipped by 3 bases and J by 3 bases; unmatched bases: 9. The CDR3 totals 16 residues. Germline V gene data show CDR1 as DFQATT and CDR2 as SNEGSKA (reference sequence). The CDR3 region is CSASKLAGGTYYEQYF. The CDR3 DNA sequence: TGCAGTGCTAGTAAGCTAGCGGGGGGGACATACTACGAGCAGTACTTC.

This clone appeared once. The chain uses TRBV3-1 (or the pseudogene TRBV3-2) and TRBJ1-6; D gene unclear. CDR3 length equals 16 residues. Per the germline V gene, CDR1 is LGHDT and CDR2 is YNNKEL (reference sequence). The V and J ends lost 0 bases and 7 bases respectively, with 13 bases between them. CDR3 in amino acids: CASSQDRPHRNSPLHF. The CDR3 DNA reads as TGTGCCAGCAGCCAAGATCGGCCGCATAGGAATTCACCCCTCCACTTT.

The gene calls are TRBV15 and TRBJ2-2, with 10 bases matching TRBD2. Germline loops: CDR1 LNHNV, CDR2 YYDKDF (reference sequence). This CDR3 region has 19 residues. After removal of 0 bases from V and 3 bases from J, the junction contained 10 bases not matched to a gene. The CDR3 reads CATSRDGWLAGAHTGELFF. CDR3 bases: TGTGCCACCAGCAGAGATGGGTGGCTAGCGGGGGCTCACACCGGGGAGCTGTTTTTT.

The chain recombines TRBV6-6 with TRBJ1-1; D is unresolved. This CDR3 has 12 residues. Germline CDR1 MNHNY, CDR2 SVGAGI (reference sequence). Trimming took off 5 bases at V and 3 bases at J, with 7 bases between the two ends. The CDR3 DNA reads as TGTGCCAGCAGTCAAGAGTACACTGAAGCTTTCTTT. Translation: CASSQEYTEAFF.

This clone was seen only once. This rearrangement joins TRBV2 to TRBJ1-3; no clear D. Per the germline V gene, CDR1 is SNHLY and CDR2 is FYNNEI. V dropped 2 bases and J dropped 0 bases, with 11 bases sitting between them. CDR3 length: 16 amino acids. CDR3 coding DNA: TGTGCCAGCAGTGAACAAGTAGCCTTCTCTGGAAACACCATATATTTT. This sequence encodes CASSEQVAFSGNTIYF.

The rearrangement joins TRBV11-3 to TRBJ2-7; 9 bases fit TRBD1. Germline trimming cut 5 bases from V and 6 bases from J; bases unmatched to any gene: 8. The CDR3 runs 14 residues. The V gene's germline CDR1 is SGHNT and CDR2 YENEEA. DNA for the CDR3: TGTGCCAGCAGCCCGGGACAGGGAGTTGGCGAGCAGTACTTC. It specifies CASSPGQGVGEQYF.

The chain couples TRBV4-2 to TRBJ2-7; D unresolved. Germline values: CDR1 LGHNA, CDR2 YNFKEQ. With 0 bases removed from V and 2 bases from J, the gap between germline ends came to 8 bases. CDR3 length equals 14 residues. The CDR3 reads CASSQDLAAYEQYF. The CDR3 bases are TGTGCCAGCAGCCAAGATCTTGCGGCCTACGAGCAGTACTTC.

The chain's CDR3 is CASSERARNYGYTF. The CDR3 DNA reads TGTGCCAGCAGCGAAAGGGCCAGAAACTATGGCTACACCTTC. The genes are TRBV5-6 and TRBJ1-2; D uncertain. V gave up 4 bases and J gave up 2 bases, with 12 bases separating them. The length of the CDR3 is 14 residues. Per germline, CDR1 SGHDT and CDR2 YYEEEE.

Written as DNA, the CDR3 is TGTGCCAGCAGTTACCGCGCACCAGGGGGTTCACCCCTCCACTTT. It is translated as CASSYRAPGGSPLHF. The gene calls are TRBV6-5 and TRBJ1-6; 7 bases map to TRBD1. J was trimmed by 9 bases and V by 2 bases; bases with no gene match: 7. The CDR3 loop spans 15 amino acids. Germline V gives CDR1 MNHEY, CDR2 SVGAGI.